The 21 T cell receptor beta chains below were found in one sample sequenced in a study of regulatory T cells in long-lasting Graves disease. As to time point: newly diagnosed GD, antithyroid drugs for less than 3 months. The TCR library was made from RNA extracted from PBMCs. Arm-PCR of CDR3 regions with iRepertoire HTBI primers generated TCR beta libraries. Each CDR3 protein is one row after TCRdb ran MiXCR on the multiplex PCR reads. The table records around 420,000 distinct CDR3 sequences, approximately 15% of them present only once. These records were also assigned to another study, of T cells in Graves' hyperthyroidism and ophthalmopathy.

The input for sequencing was peripheral blood mononuclear cells (PBMCs), taken at new diagnosis, from a patient treated with antithyroid drugs. These receptors originate from a woman aged 40 to 50 with Graves disease.

In its sample, this clonotype was seen many times. The chain uses TRBV2 and TRBJ2-7; unclear D gene. CDR1 and CDR2 from the germline V gene are SNHLY and FYNNEI. This CDR3 has 12 amino acids. V was trimmed by 6 bases and J by 0 bases, leaving 6 bases between them. The CDR3 nucleotides read TGTGCCAGCAGCGCTAGCTCCTACGAGCAGTACTTC. Amino acid sequence: CASSASSYEQYF.

The sample holds a few counts of this clonotype. The chain is built from TRBV9 and TRBJ2-5; 7 nucleotides match TRBD2. The ends lost 0 bases at V and 2 bases at J; junction bases unmatched: 4. CDR3 length: 15 residues. Germline V gene data show CDR1 as SGDLS and CDR2 as YYNGEE. Here the CDR3 DNA reads TGTGCCAGCAGCGTAGACCCAGCGGGACAAGAGACCCAGTACTTC. Its translation is CASSVDPAGQETQYF.

This clonotype has just a few counts. This may come from a read error, since a much larger clone is one base off. The V gene is TRBV28, the J gene TRBJ2-5; no firm D call. The assigned J gene may be wrong: the sequence end matches TRBJ2-1 better. Germline V gives CDR1 MDHEN, CDR2 SYDVKM. The CDR3 spans 16 residues. The CDR3 sequence is CASNFRPPMRYNEQFF. CDR3 sequence (DNA): TGTGCCAGCAATTTCAGGCCGCCAATGCGTTACAATGAGCAGTTCTTC.

This clonotype was seen ten or more times. V is TRBV28 and J is TRBJ1-1; 10 bases fit TRBD1. The CDR3 loop spans 16 amino acids. V lost 6 bases and J lost 2; bases outside the gene matches: 9. The germline CDR1 and CDR2 sequences are MDHEN and SYDVKM. CDR3: CASRQGDRGLNTEAFF. The CDR3 coding sequence is TGTGCCAGCAGACAGGGGGACAGGGGCCTTAACACTGAAGCTTTCTTT.

This clonotype was detected ten times or more. V gene TRBV28 combines with J gene TRBJ1-2, with TRBD1 as a possible D gene (5 bases). Per germline, CDR1 MDHEN and CDR2 SYDVKM. The ends were cut back, 4 bases at V and 8 bases at J, with 11 bases in the middle. The CDR3 extends over 12 amino acids. CDR3 DNA: TGTGCCAGCAGTTCAGGGTTAGGAGGCTACACCTTC. Amino acids: CASSSGLGGYTF.

At least ten counts were recorded for this clonotype. The chain combines TRBV28 with TRBJ2-7; 9 nucleotides agree with TRBD2. Looked up from germline, CDR1 is MDHEN and CDR2 is SYDVKM. V shed 2 bases, J shed 7 bases, and the junction held 9 bases outside the gene matches. The CDR3 loop spans 15 amino acids. In nucleotides, the CDR3 is TGTGCCAGCAGTTTAGCGGGACTAGCCCAGAGGGAGCAGTACTTC. Translating it yields CASSLAGLAQREQYF. Full variable domain (remainder filled in from reference TRBV28 and TRBJ2-7): DVKVTQSSRYLVKRTGEKVFLECVQDMDHENMFWYRQDPGLGLRLIYFSYDVKMKEKGDIPEGYSVSREKKERFSLILESASTNQTSMYLCASSLAGLAQREQYFGPGTRLTVT.

This clonotype was detected ten times or more. This chain uses TRBV28 with TRBJ2-7; 8 bases match TRBD1. The CDR3 consists of 12 residues. The J segment lost 6 bases and the V segment lost 6 bases, leaving 4 bases of the junction unmatched. Germline CDR1 is MDHEN and CDR2 is SYDVKM. The chain's CDR3 is CASRGTGREQYF. The CDR3 DNA follows: TGTGCCAGCAGGGGGACAGGTCGCGAGCAGTACTTC.

This clonotype was counted many times. The V gene is TRBV7-6, the J gene TRBJ1-3; D ambiguous. Trimming removed 4 bases from V and 4 bases from J, with 5 bases in between. The CDR3 loop spans 12 amino acids. Per the germline V gene, CDR1 is SGHVS and CDR2 is FNYEAQ. This CDR3 reads CASSSTGNTIYF. The CDR3 nucleotides read TGTGCCAGCAGCTCTACGGGAAACACCATATATTTT.

This clonotype was recorded a few times. J is TRBJ2-7 and V is TRBV4-1, with 10 bases lining up with TRBD1. The germline V gene has CDR1 MGHRA and CDR2 YSYEKL. The CDR3 is 15 residues long. After removal of 3 bases from V and 4 bases from J, the junction contained 6 bases not matched to a gene. The chain's CDR3 is CASSHPTGGLYEQYF. CDR3 nucleotides: TGCGCCAGCAGCCACCCGACAGGGGGCTTGTACGAGCAGTACTTC.

This clonotype came up many times. J is TRBJ2-7 and V is TRBV4-1; TRBD2 aligns across 10 bases. This CDR3 is 16 amino acids long. CDR1 is MGHRA, CDR2 YSYEKL, per germline. Germline trimming cut 4 bases from V and 5 bases from J; bases unmatched to any gene: 11. CDR3: CASSPSASGSGDEQYF. CDR3 coding DNA: TGCGCCAGCAGCCCCTCCGCTAGCGGGAGTGGTGACGAGCAGTACTTC.

In this sample, this clonotype turned up a few times. The J gene is TRBJ1-4, the V gene TRBV9; unclear D gene. Trimming shortened V by 0 bases and J by 4 bases, and 10 bases separated the two germline ends. The germline gives CDR1 SGDLS, CDR2 YYNGEE. This CDR3 contains 15 residues. Written as DNA, the CDR3 is TGTGCCAGCAGCGTAGGGTTGGTCGATAATGAAAAACTGTTTTTT. It specifies CASSVGLVDNEKLFF. The variable domain in full, completed from reference TRBV9 and TRBJ1-4, reads DSGVTQTPKHLITATGQRVTLRCSPRSGDLSVYWYQQSLDQGLQFLIQYYNGEERAKGNILERFSAQQFPDLHSELNLSSLELGDSALYFCASSVGLVDNEKLFFGSGTQLSVL.

The rearrangement joins TRBV20-1 to TRBJ2-1; no definite D call. Germline CDR1 DFQATT, CDR2 SNEGSKA (reference sequence). Between the trimmed V and J ends, which lost 1 base and 2 bases, there was a span of 6 bases. The CDR3 is 13 amino acids. Here the CDR3 DNA reads TGCAGTGCTAGAGGGGCGGCCTACAATGAGCAGTTCTTC. Its translation is CSARGAAYNEQFF.

The table lists this clonotype with many counts. The rearrangement links TRBV6-1 to TRBJ1-2; TRBD1 matches 8 bases. Losses at the gene ends were 4 bases for V and 7 bases for J; bases not matched to a gene: 8. Germline V gives CDR1 MNHNS, CDR2 SASEGT. This CDR3 has 14 residues. The CDR3 region is CASSGTRTGFGYTF. In nucleotides, the CDR3 is TGTGCCAGCAGTGGAACACGGACAGGGTTTGGCTACACCTTC.

A word on this clonotype: This may arise from a read error, as a much more abundant clone is one base away. The rearrangement uses TRBV27 and TRBJ1-1; TRBD1 matches at 8 bases. The CDR3 covers 14 residues. V was pared by 0 bases and J by 6 bases, with 3 bases of the junction left unmatched. The germline V gene encodes CDR1 MNHEY and CDR2 SMNVEV (reference sequence). Here the CDR3 reads CASSLSPTGAEAFF. CDR3 bases: TGTGCCAGCAGTTTATCCCCGACAGGGGCTGAAGCTTTCTTT.

The J gene is TRBJ2-1, the V gene TRBV7-9, with 9 bases identical to TRBD2. Trimming cost V 5 bases and J 2 bases; bases outside gene matches: 10. The CDR3 is 17 amino acids. Germline V gene lookup returns CDR1 SEHNR and CDR2 FQNEAQ (reference sequence). The CDR3 region is CASSPNYSGSAYNEQFF. DNA of the CDR3: TGTGCCAGCAGCCCAAACTATAGCGGGAGTGCCTACAATGAGCAGTTCTTC.

Only a few counts were recorded for this clonotype. The chain employs TRBV20-1 and TRBJ1-1, with D perhaps TRBD1 (5 bases). Germline V gives CDR1 DFQATT, CDR2 SNEGSKA (reference sequence). CDR3 length: 15 residues. V was trimmed by 3 bases and J by 1 base, leaving 15 bases between them. The CDR3 bases are TGCAGTGCTAGTCAAACCCAGGGCCAGAACACTGAAGCTTTCTTT. This translates into CSASQTQGQNTEAFF.

This clonotype was counted at least ten times. V and J are TRBV11-2 and TRBJ2-7, with a weak D call TRBD2 (6 bases). The CDR3 is 16 residues long. Trimming left V 0 bases short and J 0 bases short, with 12 bases between. Germline-derived CDR1 and CDR2 are SGHAT and FQNNGV. CDR3 sequence reads: CASSLEEGTISYEQYF. In DNA, the CDR3 is TGTGCCAGCAGCTTAGAGGAGGGGACCATCTCCTACGAGCAGTACTTC.

This clonotype showed up many times. J is TRBJ2-1 and V is TRBV19; D ambiguous. The V gene's germline CDR1 is LNHDA and CDR2 SQIVND (reference sequence). V lost 3 bases and J lost 3, with 9 bases in between. The CDR3 extends over 14 amino acids. The CDR3 spells CASSIDPIYNEQFF. Here the CDR3 DNA reads TGTGCCAGTAGTATCGACCCTATCTACAATGAGCAGTTCTTC.

This clonotype was counted ten times or more. The chain carries TRBV2 and TRBJ2-1; tentatively, D is TRBD1 (6 bases). This CDR3 region has 19 residues. V dropped 2 bases and J dropped 8 bases, with 28 bases sitting between them. The V gene's germline CDR1 is SNHLY and CDR2 FYNNEI. The CDR3 DNA sequence: TGTGCCAGCAGTGAAACAGGGATGATGGTCACCCTTCGGAGCGATGAGCAGTTCTTC. Protein sequence: CASSETGMMVTLRSDEQFF.

This clonotype has at least ten counts. The rearrangement joins TRBV7-2 to TRBJ2-5; D is unresolved. The germline V gene has CDR1 SGHTA and CDR2 FQGNSA. The CDR3 has 11 amino acids. The V end was cut by 11 bases, the J end by 2 bases, with 9 bases between. CDR3 sequence reads: CARLEQETQYF. In DNA, the CDR3 is TGTGCCCGACTGGAGCAAGAGACCCAGTACTTC.

The table lists this clonotype with many counts. The chain uses TRBV28 and TRBJ2-1, with TRBD2 as a possible D gene (5 bases). Germline V lookup: CDR1 MDHEN, CDR2 SYDVKM. The germline V and J ends were trimmed by 1 base and 7 bases, with 17 bases remaining between them. There are 16 residues in the CDR3. DNA for the CDR3: TGTGCCAGCAGTTTATATGCTAGCTCGGCGAGGAATGAGCAGTTCTTC. Protein: CASSLYASSARNEQFF. Filled out from reference TRBV28 and TRBJ2-1, the complete variable domain reads DVKVTQSSRYLVKRTGEKVFLECVQDMDHENMFWYRQDPGLGLRLIYFSYDVKMKEKGDIPEGYSVSREKKERFSLILESASTNQTSMYLCASSLYASSARNEQFFGPGTRLTVL.